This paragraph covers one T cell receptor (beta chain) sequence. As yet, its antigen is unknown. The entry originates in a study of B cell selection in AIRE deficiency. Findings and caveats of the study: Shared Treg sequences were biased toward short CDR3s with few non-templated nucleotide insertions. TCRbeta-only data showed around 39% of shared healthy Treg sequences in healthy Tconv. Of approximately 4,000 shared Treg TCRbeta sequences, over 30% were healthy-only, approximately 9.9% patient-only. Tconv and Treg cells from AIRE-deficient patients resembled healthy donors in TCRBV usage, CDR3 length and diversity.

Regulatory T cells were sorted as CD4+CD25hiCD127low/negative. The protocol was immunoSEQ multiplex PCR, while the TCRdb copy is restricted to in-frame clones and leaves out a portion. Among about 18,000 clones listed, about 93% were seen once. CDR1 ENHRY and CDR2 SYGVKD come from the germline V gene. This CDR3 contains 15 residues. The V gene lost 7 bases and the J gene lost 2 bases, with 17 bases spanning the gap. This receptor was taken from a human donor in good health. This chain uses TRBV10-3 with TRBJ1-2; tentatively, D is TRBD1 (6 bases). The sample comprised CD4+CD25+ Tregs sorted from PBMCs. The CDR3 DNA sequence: TGTGCCATCATTAGCGACAGGTCTACCAACTATGGCTACACCTTC. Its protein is CAIISDRSTNYGYTF.